Listed here is a single T cell receptor beta chain. In its sample, this clonotype was seen a few times. Its specific antigen is unknown. There are no base qualities to consult, and no much larger clone falls within one base. This entry comes from a study of T cells in Graves' hyperthyroidism and ophthalmopathy (dated by TCRdb to about 2019). In terms of the full investigation: Peripheral blood samples were taken at initial diagnosis, before any treatment was given. To identify distinguishing TCR V-J signatures, a discovery cohort of 90 to 100 patients was used, comprising 43 with Graves' ophthalmopathy and 57 with stable Graves' hyperthyroidism. In addition, the study compared T-cell repertoires in thyroid tissue and in blood from roughly six Graves' hyperthyroidism patients. Prospective prediction of ophthalmopathy was tested in an independent validation cohort consisting of 18 to 20 hyperthyroidism patients and around 16 patients who later progressed to ophthalmopathy. Once sampling was done, hyperthyroidism patients were given methimazole at a starting dose of 30 mg daily, whereas ophthalmopathy patients were given high-dose intravenous methylprednisolone. The paper reports TCR Vbeta CDR3 sequencing of roughly 140 peripheral blood samples: some 41 ophthalmopathy, roughly 74 hyperthyroidism and around 17 progressor patients. The roughly 91 discovery patients were randomly divided into training and test sets at a 7:3 ratio.

The TCR beta CDR3 regions were amplified from the RNA transcripts. For the first round of RT-PCR on the TCR CDR3, the HTBI primer set was used together with the Qiagen OneStep RT-PCR kit. A second multiplex PCR round built the libraries, followed by size selection and purification. Paired-end sequencing of the libraries was performed with 100 bp reads on an Illumina HiSeq2000. On the authors' methods: SOAPnuke was used to process the raw data, with reads discarded if the reads contained adapters or uncalled bases, had a mean Phred below 15, or lacked an exact constant-primer or identifier match. High-quality paired reads were merged using COPE v1.2.5, and each unique nucleotide sequence was defined as a clonotype. MiTCR v1.1 was used to align clonotypes to the IMGT TRBV, TRBD and TRBJ reference segments. Analysis was restricted to V-J combinations with a frequency above 0.0001, which covered about 99% of repertoires. The TCS score was defined as F50 (clonal expansion) divided by E x V (chaos), with BLOSUM62-based TCRdist calculated between CDR3 peptides within each V-J. Welch's t-statistics and random forest reduced 500 to 650 V-J features to around 14, which were used in a naive Bayes classifier (R e1071). TCRdb redid the processing of the public reads, applying fastp at Q25 and MiXCR, and retained in-frame beta chains. A single entry per CDR3 protein holds the most common genes and DNA from its merged rows. For this entry, the V and J calls and clone size follow TCRdb and not the study's own pipeline. The sample table holds roughly 750,000 distinct CDR3 sequences, of which approximately 16% were seen once. The biggest ten clones account for 8.4% of the sample.

What the authors observed across the whole study: Most expanded thyroid clonotypes (frequency above 0.001) were also detected in blood, a finding suggesting that blood repertoires may reflect thyroid immune responses. A model built on a 13 V-J signature distinguished ophthalmopathy from stable hyperthyroidism, reaching around 88% sensitivity and under 84% specificity in cross-validation and 80%/75% in testing. No statistical method was used to set the sample size in advance, and investigators knew the group allocation. In validation, the model predicted progression to ophthalmopathy with roughly 70% sensitivity and over 72% specificity, a median of 6.5 months before onset.

Stable Graves' hyperthyroidism was defined as the absence of progression to ophthalmopathy over 18 months of follow-up. The hyperthyroidism patients were between 18 and 65 years old and newly diagnosed, with a disease duration of less than 2 months. Patients with uncontrolled infections, other autoimmune diseases, pregnancy or lactation were excluded. Diagnoses were based on clinical symptoms, serum thyroxine and TRAb, thyroid ultrasound and orbital computed tomography. Ficoll-Paque density gradient centrifugation was used to isolate PBMCs from 10 ml of fresh peripheral blood. Total RNA was extracted with Trizol reagent, and quality was checked on an Agilent 2100 Bioanalyzer. From the cysteine up to the phenylalanine, the CDR3 has a length of 13 residues. Solely the CDR3 DNA is kept, with 39 bases framed from the first base. Trimming removed 6 bases from V and 8 bases from J; the gene matches leave 9 bases unexplained. Based on the germline V gene (reference sequence), the CDR1 and CDR2 sequences are MNHEY and SMNVEV.

The chain is made from TRBV27 and TRBJ1-2, and 7 bases in between align with TRBD1. The sequencing input was blood. The sequence derives from a man between 18 and 35 years old with Graves' hyperthyroidism. The nucleotides are TGTGCCAGCAGCCCACAGGGGTATCGAGGCTACACCTTC. This sequence encodes CASSPQGYRGYTF.